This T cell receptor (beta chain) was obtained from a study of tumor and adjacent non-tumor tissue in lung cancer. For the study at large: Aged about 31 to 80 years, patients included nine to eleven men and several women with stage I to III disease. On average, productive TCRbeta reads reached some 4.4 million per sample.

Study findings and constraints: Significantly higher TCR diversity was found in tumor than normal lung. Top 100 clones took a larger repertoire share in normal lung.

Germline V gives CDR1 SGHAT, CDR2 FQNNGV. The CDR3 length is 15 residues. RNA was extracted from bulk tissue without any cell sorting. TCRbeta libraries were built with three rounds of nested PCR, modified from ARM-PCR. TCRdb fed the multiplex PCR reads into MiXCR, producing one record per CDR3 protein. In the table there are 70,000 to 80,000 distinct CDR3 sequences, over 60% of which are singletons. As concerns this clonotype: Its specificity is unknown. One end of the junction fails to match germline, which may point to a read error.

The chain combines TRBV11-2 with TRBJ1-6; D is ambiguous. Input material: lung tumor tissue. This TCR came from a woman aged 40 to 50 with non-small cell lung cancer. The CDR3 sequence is CANSLATGSNSPLHF. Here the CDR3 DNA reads TGTGCCAACAGCTTAGCTACGGGGAGTAATTCACCCCTCCACTTT.